The 29 T cell receptor beta chains presented below share a single source sample, sequenced in a study of CD8 T cells in ankylosing spondylitis. TCRdb called the 5' RACE reads again in MiXCR, with one record for every CDR3 protein. The top ten clones hold 25% to 30% of a sample with 150,000 to 200,000 distinct CDR3 sequences, approximately 10% of them seen once. The sequencing input was blood, either unsorted or a sorted T cell fraction (not recorded which). The receptors originated from a male donor with ankylosing spondylitis or in good health (not recorded which).

This clonotype was found a few times. This rearrangement joins TRBV7-2 to TRBJ2-1; possibly TRBD2 for D (6 bases). Trimming left V 5 bases short and J 8 bases short, with 16 bases between. Germline loops: CDR1 SGHTA, CDR2 FQGNSA. The CDR3 contains 14 residues. The CDR3 reads CASSPGSLSHEQFF. The DNA of the CDR3 is TGTGCCAGCAGCCCCGGGAGCCTTAGCCATGAGCAGTTCTTC.

The chain has TRBV5-1 and TRBJ1-3, with D maybe TRBD1 (5 bases). The CDR3 length is 15 residues. V was shortened by 4 bases and J by 2 bases, with 13 bases between the two germline ends. In germline, CDR1 is SGHRS, CDR2 YFSETQ. The CDR3 coding sequence is TGCGCCAGCAGCCCCCAGGGAGGAGCTGGAAACACCATATATTTT. It is translated as CASSPQGGAGNTIYF. Drawing the rest from reference TRBV5-1 and TRBJ1-3, the complete variable domain is KAGVTQTPRYLIKTRGQQVTLSCSPISGHRSVSWYQQTPGQGLQFLFEYFSETQRNKGNFPGRFSGRQFSNSRSEMNVSTLELGDSALYLCASSPQGGAGNTIYFGEGSWLTVV.

In this sample, this clonotype turned up many times. V usage is TRBV29-1 and J usage is TRBJ2-7, with 10 bases lining up with TRBD1. The CDR3 runs 13 residues. Germline lookup yields CDR1 SQVTM and CDR2 ANQGSEA. Trimming removed 3 bases from V and 7 bases from J; junction bases left unmatched: 6. CDR3 loop: CSVDGTGVGEQYF. The CDR3 nucleotides are TGCAGCGTTGACGGGACAGGGGTGGGTGAGCAGTACTTC.

This clonotype was counted many times. The V gene is TRBV29-1, the J gene TRBJ2-7, with D possibly being TRBD1 (5 bases). This CDR3 spans 12 amino acids. Germline V gene data show CDR1 as SQVTM and CDR2 as ANQGSEA. The ends were cut back, 0 bases at V and 6 bases at J, with 9 bases in the middle. CDR3 bases: TGCAGCGTTGAAGATCCAGGGCGCGAGCAGTACTTC. Translation gives CSVEDPGREQYF.

The chain joins TRBV12-3 or TRBV12-4 to TRBJ2-7, with D perhaps matching TRBD1 (5 bases). There are 13 residues in the CDR3. V lost 6 bases, J lost 1 base, and 10 bases lay in between. The CDR3: CASRTRASYEQYF. In DNA form, the CDR3 reads TGTGCCAGCAGAACCAGGGCTTCCTACGAGCAGTACTTC.

This clonotype was picked up many times. The CDR3 sequence is CSAPRAGGRTDTQYF. CDR3 DNA: TGCAGTGCCCCCAGGGCGGGAGGGCGGACAGATACGCAGTATTTT. V usage is TRBV20-1 and J usage is TRBJ2-3; 9 positions agree with TRBD2. Germline loops: CDR1 DFQATT, CDR2 SNEGSKA (reference sequence). CDR3 length: 15 residues. Trimming removed 6 bases from V and 3 bases from J; junction bases left unmatched: 10.

This clonotype came up a few times. J is TRBJ2-7 and V is TRBV20-1, with TRBD2 as a possible D gene (6 bases). CDR3 size: 13 residues. The V and J ends lost 3 bases and 3 bases respectively, with 12 bases between them. Per the germline V gene, CDR1 is DFQATT and CDR2 is SNEGSKA (reference sequence). In nucleotides, the CDR3 is TGCAGTGCTAGCCGGCTGGGGGGCTACGAGCAGTACTTC. Its translation: CSASRLGGYEQYF.

The sample holds a few counts of this clonotype. V gene TRBV12-3 or TRBV12-4 combines with J gene TRBJ2-7; 7 bases agree with TRBD2. The CDR3 runs 12 residues. Trimming at V came to 3 bases and at J to 9 bases, leaving 5 bases not matched to a gene. CDR3 nucleotides: TGTGCCAGCAGTTTGGGGGAGGGCGCGCAGTACTTC. This translates into CASSLGEGAQYF.

In its sample, this clonotype was seen many times. The rearrangement uses TRBV28 and TRBJ1-6; D perhaps matches TRBD1 (6 bases). CDR1 and CDR2 (germline): MDHEN, SYDVKM. The CDR3 sequence is 15 residues long. Trimming cost V 6 bases and J 8 bases, with 17 bases left between them. The CDR3 is CASSRPRDIDSPLHF. The CDR3 coding sequence is TGTGCCAGCAGCCGCCCTAGGGACATTGATTCACCCCTCCACTTT. Together with reference TRBV28 and TRBJ1-6, the CDR3 gives the full variable domain: DVKVTQSSRYLVKRTGEKVFLECVQDMDHENMFWYRQDPGLGLRLIYFSYDVKMKEKGDIPEGYSVSREKKERFSLILESASTNQTSMYLCASSRPRDIDSPLHFGNGTRLTVT.

CDR3 amino acids: CASSLESASTDTQYF. Here the CDR3 DNA reads TGCGCCAGCAGCTTGGAAAGTGCTAGCACAGATACGCAGTATTTT. The V and J genes are TRBV5-1 and TRBJ2-3, with D unclear. This CDR3 is 15 amino acids long. V shed 0 bases and J shed 0 bases, with 8 bases lying between them. Germline values: CDR1 SGHRS, CDR2 YFSETQ.

This clonotype has a handful of counts. The chain uses TRBV4-1 and TRBJ2-1; 16 nucleotides align to TRBD2. CDR3 length equals 18 residues. Germline loops: CDR1 MGHRA, CDR2 YSYEKL. Losses at the gene ends were 4 bases for V and 3 bases for J; bases not matched to a gene: 6. The CDR3 nucleotides read TGCGCCAGCAGCCTGGGACTAGCGGGAGGGCCGATCTACAATGAGCAGTTCTTC. This gives the protein CASSLGLAGGPIYNEQFF.

This clonotype was seen repeatedly, ten times or more. The genes are TRBV18 and TRBJ2-3, with D unresolved. V was trimmed by 4 bases and J by 1 base, leaving 3 bases between them. Germline assignment: CDR1 KGHSH and CDR2 LQKENI. The CDR3 spans 12 residues. CDR3 loop: CASSRRTDTQYF. CDR3 bases: TGTGCCAGCTCACGCCGCACAGATACGCAGTATTTT.

The chain links TRBV20-1 to TRBJ1-2, with D possibly TRBD1 on 6 matching bases. V lost 6 bases, J lost 4 bases, and 33 bases lay in between. Germline CDR1 is DFQATT and CDR2 is SNEGSKA (reference sequence). CDR3 length: 19 residues. Here the CDR3 reads CSANLQGAVPLGSLYGYTF. The CDR3 DNA follows: TGCAGTGCCAACCTACAGGGAGCCGTCCCTCTGGGGTCCCTCTATGGCTACACCTTC.

This clonotype has a count of ten or more. The CDR3 region is CASSLGIGGNEKLFF. CDR3 coding DNA: TGTGCCAGCAGCTTGGGGATCGGGGGAAATGAAAAACTGTTTTTT. The chain links TRBV5-5 to TRBJ1-4, with D tentatively TRBD1 (5 bases). Trimming left V 0 bases short and J 5 bases short, with 11 bases between. The CDR3 covers 15 residues. The germline CDR1 and CDR2 sequences are SGHKS and YYEKEE (reference sequence).

This clonotype was counted many times. This chain uses TRBV7-9 with TRBJ1-3; possible D gene TRBD1, 5 bases. This CDR3 spans 12 amino acids. V lost 4 bases and J 11 bases, leaving 12 bases between the germline ends. Germline CDR1 reads SEHNR; CDR2 reads FQNEAQ (reference sequence). CDR3 sequence (DNA): TGTGCCAGCAGCTCCGGGGGGTTAGCCATATATTTT. This gives the protein CASSSGGLAIYF.

This clonotype has a handful of counts. This sequence joins TRBV7-6 and TRBJ1-1; a possible D gene is TRBD1 (6 bases). CDR3 length: 14 amino acids. Deletions cut 5 bases from V and 0 bases from J, with 10 bases between. Germline loops: CDR1 SGHVS, CDR2 FNYEAQ. Here the CDR3 reads CASSARTVNTEAFF. The CDR3 DNA reads TGTGCCAGCAGCGCCAGGACAGTGAACACTGAAGCTTTCTTT.

This clonotype was recorded many times. J is TRBJ1-2 and V is TRBV10-3, with 7 bases that match TRBD1. CDR3 length equals 14 residues. From germline, CDR1 is ENHRY and CDR2 SYGVKD. With 3 bases clipped from V and 2 bases from J, the junction kept 3 bases outside the gene matches. The CDR3 sequence: CAISDPTGNYGYTF. The CDR3 region has the DNA TGTGCCATCAGTGACCCGACAGGGAACTATGGCTACACCTTC.

The sample holds many counts of this clonotype. The chain has TRBV6-5 and TRBJ2-7, with a weak D call TRBD1 (5 bases). This CDR3 region has 15 residues. Germline CDR1 MNHEY, CDR2 SVGAGI. V shed 2 bases and J shed 4 bases, with 15 bases lying between them. The CDR3 sequence is CASSYMTVGQYEQYF. CDR3 DNA sequence: TGTGCCAGCAGTTACATGACAGTAGGCCAATACGAGCAGTACTTC.

This chain links TRBV12-3 or TRBV12-4 with TRBJ2-2; a possible D gene is TRBD2 (5 bases). CDR3 size: 13 residues. Between the trimmed V and J ends, which lost 5 bases and 6 bases, there was a span of 10 bases. Here the CDR3 DNA reads TGTGCCAGCAGTCGAGGGCCGGCCGGGGAGCTGTTTTTT. Its protein product is CASSRGPAGELFF.

This clonotype has just a few counts. V usage is TRBV11-1 and J usage is TRBJ2-3; D may be TRBD2 (7 bases). Germline assignment: CDR1 SGHAT and CDR2 FQDESV (reference sequence). The CDR3 extends over 18 amino acids. Trimming took off 2 bases at V and 3 bases at J, with 21 bases between the two ends. CDR3 sequence: CASSLKARAGEGTDTQYF. Written as DNA, the CDR3 is TGTGCCAGCAGCTTAAAGGCACGCGCAGGGGAGGGGACAGATACGCAGTATTTT.

This clonotype was seen only a few times. The gene calls are TRBV10-3 and TRBJ2-3, with TRBD2 matching 7 bases. The CDR3 is made up of 16 amino acids. CDR1 ENHRY and CDR2 SYGVKD come from the germline V gene. J lost 2 bases, V lost 1 base, and 6 bases had no gene match. CDR3 nucleotides: TGTGCCATCAGTGAGTTCGGTAGCGGGTCCACAGATACGCAGTATTTT. The encoded protein is CAISEFGSGSTDTQYF.

This clonotype was seen repeatedly, ten times or more. The chain carries TRBV5-1 and TRBJ2-2, with D unclear. CDR3 size: 12 residues. Trimming took off 4 bases at V and 8 bases at J, with 9 bases between the two ends. Germline V gives CDR1 SGHRS, CDR2 YFSETQ. The CDR3 DNA follows: TGCGCCAGCAGCCTCCAGATTGGGGAGCTGTTTTTT. It encodes CASSLQIGELFF.

This clonotype was detected only a few times. The chain carries TRBV5-5 and TRBJ1-5; D not certain. The CDR3 totals 14 residues. V was shortened by 0 bases and J by 7 bases, with 11 bases between the two germline ends. From germline, CDR1 is SGHKS and CDR2 YYEKEE (reference sequence). This chain's CDR3 is CASSLDPRKQPQHF. The CDR3 DNA reads as TGTGCCAGCAGCTTGGATCCTCGGAAGCAGCCCCAGCATTTT.

The rearrangement joins TRBV12-3 or TRBV12-4 to TRBJ1-5; no clear D. This CDR3 contains 14 residues. The V gene lost 4 bases and the J gene lost 1 base, with 8 bases spanning the gap. In nucleotides, the CDR3 is TGTGCCAGCAGTTCAGGAGGGAGCAATCAGCCCCAGCATTTT. This sequence encodes CASSSGGSNQPQHF.

This clonotype was observed a few times. V usage is TRBV27 and J usage is TRBJ1-5, with D unresolved. V was pared by 2 bases and J by 2 bases, with 13 bases between. The CDR3 contains 16 residues. CDR1 MNHEY and CDR2 SMNVEV come from the germline V gene (reference sequence). The CDR3 is CASSLRAYGGNQPQHF. CDR3 nucleotide sequence: TGTGCCAGCAGTTTACGGGCCTACGGAGGCAATCAGCCCCAGCATTTT.

In this sample, this clonotype turned up many times. The gene calls are TRBV6-5 and TRBJ2-1; 9 bases match TRBD1. This CDR3 has 11 amino acids. Looked up from germline, CDR1 is MNHEY and CDR2 is SVGAGI. V was clipped by 9 bases and J by 12 bases; unmatched bases: 6. The CDR3 sequence: CARTVTGGQFF. The CDR3 DNA is TGTGCCAGGACTGTGACAGGGGGGCAGTTCTTC.

The chain links TRBV6-2 or TRBV6-3 to TRBJ2-1; 12 bases line up with TRBD2. This CDR3 has 22 residues. Per the germline V gene, CDR1 is MNHEY and CDR2 is SVGEGT. V shed 5 bases, J shed 0 bases, and the junction held 20 bases outside the gene matches. In nucleotides, the CDR3 is TGTGCCAGCAGTCCCCACGAAGTTTCGGGACTAGCGGGTAGGAGCTCCTACAATGAGCAGTTCTTC. This gives the protein CASSPHEVSGLAGRSSYNEQFF.

Ten or more counts support this clonotype. A junction end diverges from the germline sequence, so it may reflect a read error. The chain couples TRBV7-8 to TRBJ2-7, with unresolved D. Germline V lookup: CDR1 SGHVS, CDR2 FQNEAQ. CDR3 size: 8 residues. CDR3 sequence: CASSSRLF. The DNA for the CDR3 is TGTGCCAGCAGCTCCCGGCTCTTC.

The sample holds a few counts of this clonotype. J is TRBJ2-3 and V is TRBV7-2, with D tentatively TRBD1 (6 bases). Germline CDR1 SGHTA, CDR2 FQGNSA. V was clipped by 5 bases and J by 3 bases, with 15 bases between them. The CDR3 extends over 15 amino acids. The CDR3 reads CASSPPPQGTDTQYF. The DNA for the CDR3 is TGTGCCAGCAGCCCTCCGCCCCAGGGGACAGATACGCAGTATTTT.